Each of the 20 T cell receptor beta chains below was sequenced from the same sample in a study of blood T cells in healthy people across ages. Alongside a J-beta primer mix, a sample-barcoded 5' primer served in a second PCR lasting 7 to 11 cycles. TCRdb recomputed calls from the 5' RACE reads with MiXCR, one row per CDR3 protein. The table records around 990,000 distinct CDR3 sequences, roughly two fifths of them present only once. Sequences were obtained from blood. The source is a man aged 18-30 years in good health.

There are a few counts of this clonotype. This chain connects TRBV5-1 to TRBJ2-6; D may correspond to TRBD1 or TRBD2 (6 bases each). Germline V gene data show CDR1 as SGHRS and CDR2 as YFSETQ. V was clipped by 1 base and J by 0 bases, with 14 bases between them. This CDR3 is 18 amino acids long. In DNA, the CDR3 is TGCGCCAGCAGCTTGTCCCGGGGGCAAGCCTCTGGGGCCAACGTCCTGACTTTC. It codes for CASSLSRGQASGANVLTF.

The V and J genes are TRBV20-1 and TRBJ1-1, with D uncertain. V was trimmed by 0 bases and J by 0 bases, leaving 11 bases between them. CDR3 length: 15 residues. CDR1 is DFQATT and CDR2 is SNEGSKA in the germline V gene (reference sequence). CDR3 bases: TGCAGTGCTAGAGATGTCCAAAGACTGAACACTGAAGCTTTCTTT. Translation: CSARDVQRLNTEAFF.

The rearrangement links TRBV4-3 to TRBJ2-5; unclear D gene. Germline CDR1 reads LGHNA; CDR2 reads YSLEER. V lost 4 bases and J lost 13, with 22 bases in between. The CDR3 has 14 residues. CDR3: CASSPLSGYNERYF. CDR3 coding DNA: TGCGCCAGCAGCCCATTGTCCGGTTACAATGAGCGGTACTTC.

This clonotype has only one observation. The V and J genes are TRBV7-8 and TRBJ1-4, with D perhaps TRBD1 (5 bases). Per the germline V gene, CDR1 is SGHVS and CDR2 is FQNEAQ. Trimming left V 1 base short and J 7 bases short, with 7 bases between. The CDR3 extends over 13 amino acids. In nucleotides, the CDR3 is TGTGCCAGCAGCTTAGGGGGCGTTGAAAAACTGTTTTTT. The encoded protein is CASSLGGVEKLFF.

This clonotype was observed a few times. The chain combines TRBV3-1 with TRBJ2-4; possibly TRBD1 for D (6 bases). The better agreement between TRBJ2-7 and the DNA end casts doubt on the J call. Germline V gene data show CDR1 as LGHDT and CDR2 as YNNKEL (reference sequence). The CDR3 covers 14 residues. The CDR3 protein is CASSQGLGTYEQYF. CDR3 nucleotides: TGTGCCAGCAGCCAAGGGCTTGGGACATACGAGCAGTACTTC.

The sample holds a few counts of this clonotype. The genes are TRBV6-2 or TRBV6-3 and TRBJ2-1, with unresolved D. Germline V gene sequence: CDR1 MNHEY, CDR2 SVGEGT. V lost 9 bases and J 2 bases, leaving 8 bases between the germline ends. The CDR3 has 12 residues. The DNA of the CDR3 is TGTGCCAGTAAGGGTACCTACAATGAGCAGTTCTTC. Protein: CASKGTYNEQFF.

V usage is TRBV14 and J usage is TRBJ2-1; D unresolved. The CDR3 is 13 amino acids. Trimming pared 0 bases from V and 5 bases from J, leaving 5 bases between. Germline CDR1 SGHDN, CDR2 FVKESK. This CDR3 reads CASSQDIDNEQFF. CDR3 bases: TGTGCCAGCAGCCAAGATATCGACAATGAGCAGTTCTTC.

Concerning this clonotype: The junction shows a germline mismatch at one end, possibly a read error. This chain uses TRBV7-7 with TRBJ2-5, with 10 nucleotides matching TRBD2. This CDR3 contains 13 residues. Germline V CDR1 and CDR2: SSHAT, FNYEAQ (reference sequence). The CDR3: CASSVGTSDEQYF. CDR3 in DNA: TGTGCTAGCAGCGTAGGGACTAGCGATGAGCAGTACTTC. Full variable domain (remainder filled in from reference TRBV7-7 and TRBJ2-5): GAGVSQSPRYKVTKRGQDVTLRCDPISSHATLYWYQQALGQGPEFLTYFNYEAQPDKSGLPSDRFSAERPEGSISTLTIQRTEQRDSAMYRCASSVGTSDEQYFGPGTRLLVL.

CDR3: CSALGQGRTDTQYF. The CDR3 bases are TGCAGTGCCTTGGGACAGGGTAGGACAGATACGCAGTATTTT. The chain recombines TRBV20-1 with TRBJ2-3, with 9 bases that match TRBD1. With 6 bases clipped from V and 3 bases from J, the junction kept 7 bases outside the gene matches. The CDR3 has 14 residues. Germline lookup yields CDR1 DFQATT and CDR2 SNEGSKA (reference sequence).

The chain combines TRBV5-6 with TRBJ2-1; 10 bases fit TRBD1. Trimming removed 4 bases from V and 7 bases from J; junction bases left unmatched: 8. The CDR3 covers 15 residues. Germline CDR1 reads SGHDT; CDR2 reads YYEEEE. Written as DNA, the CDR3 is TGTGCCAGCAGCACCGGGACAGGGGATTTTAATGAGCAGTTCTTC. Residues: CASSTGTGDFNEQFF.

This chain joins TRBV13 and TRBJ2-1; maybe TRBD2 (6 bases). Germline V gene sequence: CDR1 PRHDT, CDR2 FYEKMQ (reference sequence). The CDR3 has 14 amino acids. V was shortened by 2 bases and J by 8 bases, with 13 bases between the two germline ends. This CDR3 is CASSLWNRRDEQFF. The CDR3 DNA follows: TGTGCCAGCAGCTTATGGAACAGGAGGGATGAGCAGTTCTTC. Full variable domain (rest looked up from reference TRBV13 and TRBJ2-1): AAGVIQSPRHLIKEKRETATLKCYPIPRHDTVYWYQQGPGQDPQFLISFYEKMQSDKGSIPDRFSAQQFSDYHSELNMSSLELGDSALYFCASSLWNRRDEQFFGPGTRLTVL.

The chain couples TRBV4-3 to TRBJ2-5; no definite D call. Per germline, CDR1 LGHNA and CDR2 YSLEER. The CDR3 covers 16 residues. Trimming took 1 base from V and 11 from J, leaving 23 bases between them. The DNA of the CDR3 is TGCGCCAGCAGCCAAGGGGTAGGTCTCTCCTACAAGGAGCAGTACTTC. The encoded protein is CASSQGVGLSYKEQYF.

This clonotype was seen only a few times. Sequence at one end of the junction differs from germline and may be a read error. The V call is TRBV29-1, the J call TRBJ2-5; 7 nucleotides agree with TRBD1. The V gene's germline CDR1 is SQVTM and CDR2 ANQGSEA. The CDR3 sequence is 13 residues long. This CDR3 reads CSVQGLFQGTQYF. The CDR3 coding sequence is TGCAGCGTACAGGGGCTATTCCAAGGGACCCAGTACTTC. The whole variable domain, filled in from reference TRBV29-1 and TRBJ2-5, reads SAVISQKPSRDICQRGTSLTIQCQVDSQVTMMFWYRQQPGQSLTLIATANQGSEATYESGFVIDKFPISRPNLTFSTLTVSNMSPEDSSIYLCSVQGLFQGTQYFGPGTRLLVL.

Concerning this clonotype itself: With a much larger clone just one base away, this may be a read error. The V and J genes are TRBV6-5 and TRBJ2-1; TRBD1 might be the D (6 bases). Germline V gene lookup returns CDR1 MNHEY and CDR2 SVGAGI. The CDR3 spans 14 residues. Trimming took 0 bases from V and 13 from J, leaving 16 bases between them. The CDR3 region has the DNA TGTGCCAGCAGTTACTCCATAGGGGGAGAGACCCAGTTCTTC. It specifies CASSYSIGGETQFF.

Comments on this clonotype: The junction shows a germline mismatch at one end, possibly a read error. V is TRBV6-5 and J is TRBJ1-4; 7 bases match TRBD1. The germline V gene has CDR1 MNHEY and CDR2 SVGAGI. The CDR3 covers 14 residues. The CDR3 DNA reads as TGTGCCAGCAGGGCGACAGGGCTAAGGGAAAGACTGTTTTTT. It encodes CASRATGLRERLFF.

This clonotype came up a few times. This sequence joins TRBV7-2 and TRBJ1-5; D uncertain. CDR1 and CDR2 (germline): SGHTA, FQGNSA. V dropped 5 bases and J dropped 6 bases, with 11 bases sitting between them. The CDR3 length is 13 residues. CDR3 amino acids: CASSLSGFQPQHF. For the CDR3, the DNA is TGTGCCAGCAGCCTATCCGGGTTTCAGCCCCAGCATTTT.

This chain links TRBV28 with TRBJ1-2; weak D call: TRBD1 (6 bases). Germline assignment: CDR1 MDHEN and CDR2 SYDVKM. Trimming left V 8 bases short and J 2 bases short, with 9 bases between. The CDR3 is 12 amino acids. Here the CDR3 DNA reads TGTGCCAGCGGTGACAGGAACTATGGCTACACCTTC. Its protein is CASGDRNYGYTF.

The rearrangement uses TRBV3-1 and TRBJ1-4, with D unclear. V was cut by 3 bases and J by 5 bases, with 13 bases left in between. The CDR3 has 15 amino acids. Germline loops: CDR1 LGHDT, CDR2 YNNKEL (reference sequence). For the CDR3, the DNA is TGTGCCAGCAGCCACTTAATGGACCGAAATGAAAAACTGTTTTTT. It translates to CASSHLMDRNEKLFF.

V is TRBV6-5 and J is TRBJ1-1; TRBD1 aligns across 9 bases. CDR1 and CDR2 from the germline V gene are MNHEY and SVGAGI. The J segment lost 5 bases and the V segment lost 6 bases, leaving 7 bases of the junction unmatched. CDR3 length: 14 residues. CDR3 DNA sequence: TGTGCCAGCAGCGGACAGGGGTTCGGGACTGAAGCTTTCTTT. It is translated as CASSGQGFGTEAFF.

For this clonotype: Sequence at one end of the junction differs from germline and may be a read error. The chain employs TRBV15 and TRBJ1-1; unclear D gene. Germline values: CDR1 LNHNV, CDR2 YYDKDF (reference sequence). The CDR3 contains 15 residues. The CDR3 region is CATGRWDELNTEAFF. The CDR3 bases are TGTGCCACCGGGAGGTGGGATGAATTGAATACTGAAGCTTTCTTT.